This TCR beta chain comes out of a study of T cell changes during pregnancy in multiple sclerosis. The germline V gene has CDR1 MNHEY and CDR2 SVGAGI. The CDR3 totals 15 residues. V trimming: 6 bases; J trimming: 4 bases; junction bases outside the gene matches: 8. Data came from immunoSEQ multiplex PCR; TCRdb stores just in-frame clones and leaves some out. The sample carries about 35,000 clones, over 85% recorded once. The clonotype was recovered from a female donor in good health, enrolled as a control in a pregnancy study. This sample comprised peripheral blood, obtained in the third trimester of pregnancy. The chain couples TRBV6-5 to TRBJ1-3; 8 positions match TRBD1. CDR3 sequence (DNA): TGTGCCAGCAGCGTTACCAGGGGGCCCGGAAACACCATATATTTT. As protein: CASSVTRGPGNTIYF.